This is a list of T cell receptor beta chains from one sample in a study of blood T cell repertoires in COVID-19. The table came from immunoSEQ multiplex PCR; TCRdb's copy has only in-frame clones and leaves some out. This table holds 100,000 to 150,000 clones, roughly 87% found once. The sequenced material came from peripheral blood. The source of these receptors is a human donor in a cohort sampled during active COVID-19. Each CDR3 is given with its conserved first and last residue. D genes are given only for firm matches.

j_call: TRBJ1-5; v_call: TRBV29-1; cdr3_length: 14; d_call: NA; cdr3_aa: CSVGMGDRGQPQHF; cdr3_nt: TGCAGCGTTGGCATGGGCGATAGGGGTCAGCCCCAGCATTTT
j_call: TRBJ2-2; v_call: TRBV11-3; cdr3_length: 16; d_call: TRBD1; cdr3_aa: CASSLGTGGAPGELFF; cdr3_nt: TGTGCCAGCAGCTTAGGCACAGGGGGCGCGCCCGGGGAGCTGTTTTTT
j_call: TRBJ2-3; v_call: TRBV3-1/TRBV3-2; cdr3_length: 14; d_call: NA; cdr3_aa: CASSPGTGTDTQYF; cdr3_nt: TGTGCCAGCAGCCCCGGGACTGGCACAGATACGCAGTATTTT
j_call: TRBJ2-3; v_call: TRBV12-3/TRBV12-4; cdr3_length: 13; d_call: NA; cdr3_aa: CASSSSLTDTQYF; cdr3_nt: TGTGCCAGCAGCTCCTCTCTCACAGATACGCAGTATTTT
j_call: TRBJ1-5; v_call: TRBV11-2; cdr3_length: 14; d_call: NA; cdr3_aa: CASSSNQGNQPQHF; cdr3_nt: TGTGCCAGCAGCTCGAATCAGGGAAATCAGCCCCAGCATTTT
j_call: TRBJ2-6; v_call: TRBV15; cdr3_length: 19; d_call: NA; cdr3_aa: CATSRDITGFLSGANVLTF; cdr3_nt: TGTGCCACCAGCAGAGATATCACAGGGTTTCTCTCTGGGGCCAACGTCCTGACTTTC
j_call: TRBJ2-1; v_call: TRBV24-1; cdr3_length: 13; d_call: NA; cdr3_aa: CATSDLDRHKWFF; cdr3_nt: TGTGCCACCAGTGATCTCGACAGACATAAGTGGTTCTTC
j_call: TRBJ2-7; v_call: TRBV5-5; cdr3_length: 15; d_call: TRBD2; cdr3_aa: CASSSLAGGPYEQYF; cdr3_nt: TGTGCCAGCAGCTCTCTAGCGGGAGGGCCCTACGAGCAGTACTTC
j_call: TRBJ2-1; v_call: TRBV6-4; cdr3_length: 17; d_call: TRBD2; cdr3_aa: CASSDNNRDYTYNEQFF; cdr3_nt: TGTGCCAGCAGTGATAATAACCGGGACTACACATACAATGAGCAGTTCTTC
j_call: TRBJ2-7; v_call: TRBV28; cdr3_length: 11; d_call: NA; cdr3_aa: CASSRAAEQYF; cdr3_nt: TGTGCCAGCTCCAGGGCGGCAGAGCAGTACTTC
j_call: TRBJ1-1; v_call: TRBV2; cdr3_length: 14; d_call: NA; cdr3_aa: CARKNIQGQGEAFF; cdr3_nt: TGTGCCAGAAAAAACATTCAGGGTCAGGGGGAAGCTTTCTTT
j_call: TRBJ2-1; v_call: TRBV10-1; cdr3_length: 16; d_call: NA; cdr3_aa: CASSESVSVLSNEQFF; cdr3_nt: TGCGCCAGCAGTGAGTCTGTCTCCGTCCTTTCCAATGAGCAGTTCTTC
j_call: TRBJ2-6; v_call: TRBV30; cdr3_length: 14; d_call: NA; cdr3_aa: CAWSVGSGANVLTF; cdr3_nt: TGTGCCTGGAGTGTCGGCTCTGGGGCCAACGTCCTGACTTTC